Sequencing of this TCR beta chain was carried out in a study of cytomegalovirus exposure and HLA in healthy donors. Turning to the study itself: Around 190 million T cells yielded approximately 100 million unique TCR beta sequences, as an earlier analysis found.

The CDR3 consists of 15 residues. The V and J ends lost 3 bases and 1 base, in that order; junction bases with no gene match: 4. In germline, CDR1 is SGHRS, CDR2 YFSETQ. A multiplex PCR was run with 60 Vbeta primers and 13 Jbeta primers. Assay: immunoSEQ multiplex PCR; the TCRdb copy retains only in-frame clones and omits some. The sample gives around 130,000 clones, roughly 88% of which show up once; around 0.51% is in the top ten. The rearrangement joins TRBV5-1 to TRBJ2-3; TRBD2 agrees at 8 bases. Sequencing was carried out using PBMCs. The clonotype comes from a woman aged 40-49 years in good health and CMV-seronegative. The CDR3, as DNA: TGCGCCAGCAGCTGGAGCGGGAGCGGCACAGATACGCAGTATTTT. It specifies CASSWSGSGTDTQYF.